A selection of T cell receptor beta chains follows, all from one sample in a study of control samples from healthy donors and cancer patients. Some clones are missing from TCRdb's copy, which holds only in-frame ones; the method was immunoSEQ multiplex PCR. This sample has fewer than 60,000 clones; about 95% occur once, and the top ten carry 2.4%. Sequencing input: blood. These receptors originate from a man aged 30 to 39 in good health. Each CDR3 is given with its conserved first and last residue. The D gene is left open where the match is weak. A clone size is listed for some rows: how often the clone was seen (once, few, many), or a class if it is expanded.

clone size	D gene	V gene	J gene	CDR3 DNA	CDR3 protein
.	TRBD2	TRBV24-1	TRBJ2-2	TGTGCCACGGGACTAGCGGGAGCTGCGAACACCGGGGAGCTGTTTTTT	CATGLAGAANTGELFF
.	.	TRBV29-1	TRBJ2-1	TGCAGCGTTGTCCCTCGGAGCTCCTACAATGAGCAGTTCTTC	CSVVPRSSYNEQFF
few	.	TRBV6-5	TRBJ1-2	TGTGCCAGCAGCCGGGGGTCCCCCGGGAATGGCTACACCTTC	CASSRGSPGNGYTF
once	TRBD1	TRBV18	TRBJ2-7	TGTGCCAGCTCACCAATCCGGGACAGGAGCTCCTACGAGCAGTACTTC	CASSPIRDRSSYEQYF
.	.	TRBV18	TRBJ2-3	TGTGCCAGCTCACCACCTCTAAAAAATACGCAGTATTTT	CASSPPLKNTQYF
once	.	TRBV28	TRBJ1-4	TGTGCCAGCAGTCTCAGGGTCGTACGGGAAAAACTGTTTTTT	CASSLRVVREKLFF
.	TRBD1	TRBV5-1	TRBJ1-1	TGCGCCAGCAGCTTGAGACAGGGGAACACTGAAGCTTTCTTT	CASSLRQGNTEAFF
.	TRBD1	TRBV18	TRBJ1-2	TGTGCCAGCTCACAGGAGACAGGGGCATATGGCTACACCTTC	CASSQETGAYGYTF
.	.	TRBV11-2	TRBJ2-3	TGTGCCAGCAGCTTTTACAGGGCTAGCACAGATACGCAGTATTTT	CASSFYRASTDTQYF
.	.	TRBV6-1	TRBJ2-6	TGTGCCAGCAGTGCCAGGAGTCCCTCTGGGGCCAACGTCCTGACTTTC	CASSARSPSGANVLTF
.	TRBD1	TRBV5-1	TRBJ1-1	TGCGCCAGCAGCTATGGACAGGGGTGGGCAACTGAAGCTTTCTTT	CASSYGQGWATEAFF
.	TRBD1	TRBV4-1	TRBJ1-6	TGCGCCAGCAGCCAAGGGCTCCGGGACAGGGGACTGAATTCACCCCTCCACTTT	CASSQGLRDRGLNSPLHF
.	TRBD1	TRBV3-1/TRBV3-2	TRBJ1-5	TGTGCCAGCAGTCACAGGGGTGGCAATCAGCCCCAGCATTTT	CASSHRGGNQPQHF
.	.	TRBV19	TRBJ2-1	TGTGCCAGTAGCTCCGGGACCTTCTCCGACAATGAGCAGTTCTTC	CASSSGTFSDNEQFF
.	.	TRBV5-1	TRBJ2-7	TGCGCCAGCAGCTCTGGACGGATCTCCTACGAGCAGTACTTC	CASSSGRISYEQYF
.	.	TRBV9	TRBJ2-3	TGTGCCAGCAGCGAAACGTCGAGCACAGATACGCAGTATTTT	CASSETSSTDTQYF
.	TRBD1	TRBV5-1	TRBJ2-1	TGCGCCAGCAGCTTGGTCTGGGACAGGCAAAATGAGCAGTTCTTC	CASSLVWDRQNEQFF
.	.	TRBV27	TRBJ2-2	TGTGCCAGCCTTAAGGAGTTCGCGAACACCGGGGAGCTGTTTTTT	CASLKEFANTGELFF
.	.	TRBV7-6	TRBJ1-1	TGTGCCAGCAGCTTTTCCGGGTATCAGAACACTGAAGCTTTCTTT	CASSFSGYQNTEAFF
.	.	TRBV5-4	TRBJ2-1	TGTGCCAGCAGCTCACATCAGGGGGGCTTGTACAATGAGCAGTTCTTC	CASSSHQGGLYNEQFF
.	.	TRBV6-5	TRBJ1-2	TGTGCCAGCAGTTACCGGGGGGCTAACTATGGCTACACCTTC	CASSYRGANYGYTF
.	.	TRBV18	TRBJ1-2	TGTGCCAGCTCACCGGAGGGTGTCTATGGCTACACCTTC	CASSPEGVYGYTF
.	TRBD1	TRBV6-5	TRBJ1-6	TGTGCCAGCAGGCAGAGGACAGGGCGAAATTCACCCCTCCACTTT	CASRQRTGRNSPLHF
.	.	TRBV4-3	TRBJ2-3	TGCGCCAGCAGCCAAGAGGCGTTAGCCGCAGATACGCAGTATTTT	CASSQEALAADTQYF
.	TRBD2	TRBV15	TRBJ2-5	TGTGCCACCAGCAGATCGACCGGACTAGCGGTATACCAAGAGACCCAGTACTTC	CATSRSTGLAVYQETQYF
once	.	TRBV4-1	TRBJ1-1	TGCGCCAGCAGCCAACTATTACAGGGAGGCACTGAAGCTTTCTTT	CASSQLLQGGTEAFF
.	TRBD2	TRBV5-1	TRBJ2-1	TGCGCCAGCAGCCGGGTAGCGGGAGTCTCCTACAATGAGCAGTTCTTC	CASSRVAGVSYNEQFF
.	.	TRBV18	TRBJ2-1	TGTGCCAGCTCACCAGGGGAGGCCGCTGAGCAGTTCTTC	CASSPGEAAEQFF
.	.	TRBV25-1	TRBJ1-2	TGTGCCAGCAGTGAACCCGATCCGGGGTGGTATGGCTACACCTTC	CASSEPDPGWYGYTF
.	TRBD2	TRBV7-2	TRBJ2-7	TGTGCCAGCAGCTCCGGGACTAGCGGGGTAAGGGAGCAGTACTTC	CASSSGTSGVREQYF
.	.	TRBV9	TRBJ2-7	TGTGCCAGCAGCGTAGCTGGAGGGAGAGCCTACGAGCAGTACTTC	CASSVAGGRAYEQYF
.	.	TRBV30	TRBJ1-1	TGTGCCTGGAGTGAGGGGTGGGGCACTGAAGCTTTCTTT	CAWSEGWGTEAFF
.	TRBD1	TRBV5-1	TRBJ2-3	TGCGCCAGCAGCGGACAGGGTACCGGCACAGATACGCAGTATTTT	CASSGQGTGTDTQYF
once	.	TRBV14	TRBJ2-3	TGTGCCAGCAGCCAAGTAGGCGGAGATACGCAGTATTTT	CASSQVGGDTQYF
.	.	TRBV11-3	TRBJ1-3	TGTGCCAGCAGTCTACAGGGAGATGGAAACACCATATATTTT	CASSLQGDGNTIYF
.	.	TRBV5-5	TRBJ2-1	TGTGCCAGCAGCTTGGAGCAGCAGAGATACAATGAGCAGTTCTTC	CASSLEQQRYNEQFF
.	.	TRBV28	TRBJ2-3	TGTGCCAGCAGTTTCGTCACTAGCACAGATACGCAGTATTTT	CASSFVTSTDTQYF
.	.	TRBV3-1/TRBV3-2	TRBJ2-1	TGTGCCAGCAGCCAAGTCGGGACCCAGTACAATGAGCAGTTCTTC	CASSQVGTQYNEQFF
.	TRBD1	TRBV9	TRBJ2-7	TGTGCCAGCAGCCCTGGGACAGGGGCCTACGAGCAGTACTTC	CASSPGTGAYEQYF
.	.	TRBV15	TRBJ2-5	TGTGCCACCAGCAGTCAGCACAGGGGAGGAGAGACCCAGTACTTC	CATSSQHRGGETQYF
.	.	TRBV3-1/TRBV3-2	TRBJ1-1	TGTGCCAGCAGCCAATACACGAACACTGAAGCTTTCTTT	CASSQYTNTEAFF
.	.	TRBV5-1	TRBJ1-4	TGCGCCAGCAGCGTCGGGACCACAACTAATGAAAAACTGTTTTTT	CASSVGTTTNEKLFF
.	.	TRBV6-1	TRBJ2-7	TGTGCCAGCAGTGAAGACGGAGGGGGCTCCCCCGAGCAGTACTTC	CASSEDGGGSPEQYF
.	.	TRBV20-1	TRBJ2-7	TGCAGTGCTAGTGCCTCCAGTTGGATGCCGGGTGAGCAGTACTTC	CSASASSWMPGEQYF
.	.	TRBV9	TRBJ2-1	TGTGCCAGCACCAGACTCAATAACAATGAGCAGTTCTTC	CASTRLNNNEQFF
.	TRBD2	TRBV7-7	TRBJ2-1	TGTGCTAGCAGCCAGGGGACTAGTTCCAACAATGAGCAGTTCTTC	CASSQGTSSNNEQFF
.	TRBD2	TRBV29-1	TRBJ2-3	TGCAGCGTTGAAAAGGGGCTTAGCGGGAGGATTCGCACAGATACGCAGTATTTT	CSVEKGLSGRIRTDTQYF
.	.	TRBV5-1	TRBJ2-2	TGCGCCAGTGGTTCGGGAGCTGCTGGCGGGGAGCTGTTTTTT	CASGSGAAGGELFF